The rows below give T cell receptor beta chains drawn from one sample of a study of T cells in Graves' hyperthyroidism and ophthalmopathy. One entry per CDR3 protein, called by TCRdb with MiXCR from the multiplex PCR reads. The sample contains nearly 750,000 distinct CDR3 sequences, about 35% of which appear only once. Sequenced material: blood. These receptors were taken from a woman in her forties with Graves' hyperthyroidism. CDR3s include the opening cysteine and the closing phenylalanine or tryptophan. D genes are given only for firm matches. Expanded clones are given a class, and other clones once, few, many or no size at all.

D | size | J | V | CDR3 | DNA
TRBD1 | NA | TRBJ1-6 | TRBV10-3 | CAISEKVDRDGEGSPLHF | TGTGCCATCAGTGAGAAAGTGGACAGGGACGGGGAAGGGTCACCCCTCCACTTT
TRBD2 | NA | TRBJ2-3 | TRBV7-9 | CVSSEIAGRDTQYF | TGTGTCAGCAGCGAGATAGCGGGAAGAGATACGCAGTATTTT
NA | many | TRBJ1-1 | TRBV9 | CASSVDGAGTEAFF | TGTGCCAGCAGCGTAGATGGCGCGGGGACTGAAGCTTTCTTT
NA | NA | TRBJ2-7 | TRBV29-1 | CSVEELYEQYF | TGCAGCGTTGAAGAGCTCTACGAGCAGTACTTC
NA | many | TRBJ2-5 | TRBV5-6 | CASRSGVSETQYF | TGTGCCAGCAGGAGTGGGGTTTCGGAGACCCAGTACTTC
TRBD2 | NA | TRBJ2-2 | TRBV6-5 | CASSYPGTSAPGGELFF | TGTGCCAGCAGTTACCCGGGGACTAGCGCCCCTGGGGGGGAGCTGTTTTTT
TRBD1 | NA | TRBJ1-4 | TRBV6-1 | CASSGTGLGGLFF | TGTGCCAGCAGTGGGACAGGACTAGGAGGATTGTTTTTT
TRBD1 | few | TRBJ1-5 | TRBV7-2 | CASSFSGGTEGNQPQHF | TGTGCCAGCAGCTTCTCAGGGGGCACCGAAGGCAATCAGCCCCAGCATTTT
TRBD1 | many | TRBJ1-1 | TRBV15 | CATSSPTGAFGTEAFF | TGTGCCACCAGCAGTCCTACAGGGGCATTTGGCACTGAAGCTTTCTTT
NA | few | TRBJ1-2 | TRBV5-6 | CASYGAAGEYYGYTF | TGTGCCAGTTACGGGGCGGCAGGGGAATACTATGGCTACACCTTC
NA | NA | TRBJ2-7 | TRBV25-1 | CASSISDTTYEQYF | TGTGCCAGCAGTATATCGGACACCACCTACGAGCAGTACTTC
NA | NA | TRBJ1-1 | TRBV19 | CASKETDYLNTEAFF | TGTGCCAGTAAGGAGACAGACTATTTGAACACTGAAGCTTTCTTT
NA | NA | TRBJ2-7 | TRBV25-1 | CARGGTGNEQYF | TGTGCTCGGGGGGGGACAGGGAACGAGCAGTACTTC
TRBD1 | NA | TRBJ1-2 | TRBV20-1 | CSAPPAGGVGYTF | TGCAGTGCACCCCCGGCAGGGGGCGTTGGCTACACCTTC
NA | few | TRBJ1-2 | TRBV10-3 | CAIFRRTRGGYTF | TGTGCCATCTTCCGACGCACGAGGGGTGGCTACACCTTC
NA | few | TRBJ2-7 | TRBV9 | CASSLGTASSHEQYF | TGTGCCAGCAGCCTGGGGACTGCGAGCTCCCACGAGCAGTACTTC
TRBD1 | NA | TRBJ1-5 | TRBV5-1 | CASSVQGFQPQHF | TGTGCCAGCAGCGTACAGGGGTTTCAGCCCCAGCATTTT
NA | NA | TRBJ1-2 | TRBV29-1 | CSPTAGNYGYTF | TGCAGCCCCACCGCCGGAAACTATGGCTACACCTTC
NA | NA | TRBJ2-5 | TRBV19 | CASSWQGIETQYF | TGTGCCAGTAGTTGGCAGGGGATAGAGACCCAGTACTTC
TRBD1 | many | TRBJ2-5 | TRBV20-1 | CSAVPGGVGETQYF | TGCAGTGCCGTACCAGGGGGCGTGGGTGAGACCCAGTACTTC
NA | NA | TRBJ2-5 | TRBV11-2 | CASSLSSYWTTERGETQYF | TGTGCCAGCAGCTTAAGTTCTTACTGGACTACGGAAAGGGGGGAGACCCAGTACTTC
NA | many | TRBJ1-2 | TRBV7-6 | CASSPTGGGHGGYTF | TGTGCCAGCAGCCCGACAGGAGGGGGTCACGGTGGCTACACCTTC
NA | few | TRBJ2-7 | TRBV25-1 | CASSESSGKSSYEQYF | TGTGCCAGCAGTGAATCCTCCGGGAAAAGCTCCTACGAGCAGTACTTC
NA | few | TRBJ1-5 | TRBV2 | CASSYGGRNQPQHF | TGTGCCAGCAGTTACGGTGGGCGCAATCAGCCCCAGCATTTT
NA | NA | TRBJ2-3 | TRBV29-1 | CSVEPTGQRSTDTQYF | TGCAGCGTTGAGCCGACCGGACAGAGGAGCACAGATACGCAGTATTTT
NA | NA | TRBJ1-1 | TRBV6-5 | CASSFPGPVYTEAFF | TGTGCCAGCAGTTTCCCCGGACCAGTGTACACTGAAGCTTTCTTT
NA | many | TRBJ1-2 | TRBV2 | CASREMSGYTF | TGTGCCAGCAGGGAAATGAGTGGCTACACCTTC
NA | NA | TRBJ2-2 | TRBV5-6 | CASSSVDRYTGELFF | TGTGCCAGCAGCTCCGTTGACAGGTACACCGGGGAGCTGTTTTTT
NA | many | TRBJ1-5 | TRBV6-5 | CASAEPQHF | TGTGCCAGCGCAGAGCCCCAGCATTTT
NA | many | TRBJ1-5 | TRBV2 | CASNLGSNQPQHF | TGTGCCAGCAACTTGGGAAGCAATCAGCCCCAGCATTTT
NA | NA | TRBJ2-4 | TRBV11-2 | CASSLGGSNIQYF | TGTGCCAGCAGCTTAGGAGGGAGCAACATTCAGTACTTC
NA | NA | TRBJ2-1 | TRBV7-2 | CASSAYVGGALNEQFF | TGTGCCAGCAGCGCGTATGTGGGGGGCGCTCTCAATGAGCAGTTCTTC
NA | NA | TRBJ1-1 | TRBV12-3/TRBV12-4 | CASSFLADANTEAFF | TGTGCCAGCAGTTTCTTAGCGGACGCGAACACTGAAGCTTTCTTT
TRBD1 | NA | TRBJ2-7 | TRBV7-2 | CASRGGQGAIPYEQYF | TGTGCCAGCAGGGGGGGACAGGGGGCAATCCCCTACGAGCAGTACTTC
NA | many | TRBJ2-2 | TRBV2 | CASSGGTGELFF | TGTGCCAGCAGCGGGGGCACCGGGGAGCTGTTTTTT
NA | few | TRBJ1-1 | TRBV27 | CASSPSSDTEAFF | TGTGCCAGCAGTCCTTCTTCGGACACTGAAGCTTTCTTT
NA | few | TRBJ1-1 | TRBV7-8 | CASSHPLGDNTEAFF | TGTGCCAGCAGCCACCCTCTAGGGGATAACACTGAAGCTTTCTTT
TRBD2 | NA | TRBJ2-1 | TRBV15 | CATSRAGTSGGARDEQFF | TGTGCCACCAGCAGAGCCGGGACTAGCGGGGGGGCACGGGATGAGCAGTTCTTC
NA | NA | TRBJ1-1 | TRBV29-1 | CSLFAVEAFF | TGCAGTTTATTCGCCGTTGAAGCTTTCTTT
NA | NA | TRBJ2-7 | TRBV29-1 | CSVVDTEQYF | TGCAGCGTTGTCGACACCGAGCAGTACTTC
TRBD1 | few | TRBJ1-1 | TRBV5-1 | CASSERQGEDTEAFF | TGCGCCAGCAGCGAAAGACAGGGGGAGGACACTGAAGCTTTCTTT
NA | many | TRBJ1-2 | TRBV5-1 | CASSLASGPNYGYTF | TGCGCCAGCAGCTTGGCCTCGGGGCCGAACTATGGCTACACCTTC
TRBD2 | NA | TRBJ2-1 | TRBV7-2 | CASSLAAGGVAEQFF | TGTGCCAGCAGCTTAGCAGCGGGAGGAGTCGCTGAGCAGTTCTTC
NA | many | TRBJ1-6 | TRBV12-3/TRBV12-4 | CATGRSESPLHF | TGTGCCACTGGGAGAAGCGAGTCACCCCTCCACTTT
NA | many | TRBJ1-1 | TRBV10-2 | CASSEAGFRGARTATEAFF | TGCGCCAGCAGTGAAGCGGGTTTTCGGGGGGCGCGAACGGCCACTGAAGCTTTCTTT
TRBD1 | NA | TRBJ1-6 | TRBV2 | CASSGQGRDNSPLHF | TGTGCCAGCAGCGGACAGGGTCGAGATAATTCACCCCTCCACTTT
TRBD2 | NA | TRBJ2-5 | TRBV11-2 | CASSLLREGGKTQYF | TGTGCCAGCAGTTTATTGCGGGAGGGCGGGAAGACCCAGTACTTC
NA | many | TRBJ2-7 | TRBV5-6 | CASSFLRDEQYF | TGTGCCAGCAGCTTCCTTCGGGACGAGCAGTACTTC
TRBD1 | many | TRBJ1-1 | TRBV29-1 | CSVAPTGVHGEAFF | TGCAGCGTTGCCCCGACAGGGGTTCATGGTGAAGCTTTCTTT
NA | NA | TRBJ1-5 | TRBV12-3/TRBV12-4 | CASSPLVLDQPQHF | TGTGCCAGCAGTCCCCTGGTCCTGGATCAGCCCCAGCATTTT
NA | NA | TRBJ2-2 | TRBV7-9 | CASSLSAGHTGELFF | TGTGCCAGCAGCTTATCGGCAGGCCACACCGGGGAGCTGTTTTTT
TRBD1 | NA | TRBJ1-2 | TRBV10-3 | CAISAQGDAYGYTF | TGTGCCATCAGTGCACAGGGGGACGCCTATGGCTACACCTTC
NA | many | TRBJ2-7 | TRBV29-1 | CSATGTSAYEQYF | TGCAGCGCCACCGGGACTTCAGCCTACGAGCAGTACTTC
NA | few | TRBJ1-1 | TRBV6-2/TRBV6-3 | CASSPNTDTEAFF | TGTGCCAGCAGTCCGAACACTGACACTGAAGCTTTCTTT
NA | NA | TRBJ2-5 | TRBV6-5 | CASSYFSNQETQYF | TGTGCCAGCAGTTACTTCTCGAACCAAGAGACCCAGTACTTC